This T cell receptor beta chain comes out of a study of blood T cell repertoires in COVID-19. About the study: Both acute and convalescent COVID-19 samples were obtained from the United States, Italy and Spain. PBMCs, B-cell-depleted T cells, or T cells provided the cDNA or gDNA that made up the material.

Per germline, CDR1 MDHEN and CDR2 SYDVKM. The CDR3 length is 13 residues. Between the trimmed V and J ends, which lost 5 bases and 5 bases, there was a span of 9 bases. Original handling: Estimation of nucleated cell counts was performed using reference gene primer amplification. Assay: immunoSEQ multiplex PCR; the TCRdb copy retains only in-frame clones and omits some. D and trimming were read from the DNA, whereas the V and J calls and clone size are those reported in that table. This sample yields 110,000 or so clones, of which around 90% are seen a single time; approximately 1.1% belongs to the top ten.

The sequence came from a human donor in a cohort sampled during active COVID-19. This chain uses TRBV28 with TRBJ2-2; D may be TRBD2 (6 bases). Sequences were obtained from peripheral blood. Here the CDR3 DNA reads TGTGCCAGCAGTCCTCTAGCGACCGGGGAGCTGTTTTTT. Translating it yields CASSPLATGELFF.